This is a list of T cell receptor beta chains from one sample in a study of early T cells in non-severe SARS-CoV-2 infection. MiXCR, run by TCRdb on the 5' RACE reads, gives a single entry per CDR3 protein. The sample holds about 64,000 distinct CDR3 sequences, 11% seen once. Material: whole blood, obtained at baseline. The receptors shown here come from an adult who was a healthcare worker with PCR-confirmed SARS-CoV-2 infection or an uninfected control (not recorded which). The conserved cysteine and the conserved F or W are not part of the CDR3 here.

V	J	CDR3
TRBV2	TRBJ1-5	ASRTEYSNQPQH
TRBV11-2	TRBJ2-7	ASSQGRDPLGDEQY
TRBV7-6	TRBJ1-1	ASSFRGTADTEAF
TRBV9	TRBJ1-2	ASSPDRGRFGYT
TRBV18	TRBJ2-1	ASSPPLGEQEQF
TRBV4-1	TRBJ2-1	ASSQAPGGRYNEQF
TRBV10-2	TRBJ2-1	ASSEAGIRNEQF
TRBV2	TRBJ2-1	ASSRGQDEQF
TRBV20-1	TRBJ1-2	SVWDGSNYGYT
TRBV18	TRBJ1-5	ASSPQGADQPQH
TRBV29-1	TRBJ1-2	SVDFTGNYGYT
TRBV5-5	TRBJ2-7	ASSWSTGTSNEQY
TRBV7-2	TRBJ1-1	ASSHPSGGPGTEAF
TRBV19	TRBJ2-3	ASSTLDRSTDTQY
TRBV30	TRBJ1-1	AWSVLSQGLSEAF
TRBV6-1	TRBJ2-1	ASSEAPGYEQF
TRBV27	TRBJ1-1	ASSSREANTEAF
TRBV4-1	TRBJ1-2	ASSQVGTSYGYT
TRBV11-2	TRBJ2-2	ASSLRVVYRGRSTGELF
TRBV10-3	TRBJ1-2	AISESSVYGYT
TRBV3-1	TRBJ1-5	ASSSTGRSDQPQH
TRBV7-3	TRBJ2-3	ASSFFSGSPDTQY
TRBV4-1	TRBJ2-3	ASSPPARTDTQY
TRBV30	TRBJ2-7	AWSLRQGFPYEQY
TRBV4-1	TRBJ2-3	ASSLPEGPDTQY
TRBV27	TRBJ2-7	ASSRGPLYEQY
TRBV3-2	TRBJ1-2	ASRAGGTLGGYT
TRBV4-1	TRBJ2-3	ASSQSRGGPRTDTQY
TRBV6-1	TRBJ1-4	ASSSSGQIPTNEKLF
TRBV5-6	TRBJ2-2	ASSFQDTGELF
TRBV19	TRBJ1-5	ASSTNMREPQH
TRBV11-3	TRBJ2-3	ASSLGDRTYPSDTQY
TRBV7-9	TRBJ2-5	ASSTRDGQETQY
TRBV4-1	TRBJ1-4	ASSQAGRGNEKLF
TRBV29-1	TRBJ1-2	SAGSAYGYT
TRBV6-5	TRBJ2-7	ASSPRAGRFDSEQY
TRBV7-6	TRBJ2-3	ASSLVAGRSTDTQY
TRBV10-1	TRBJ2-1	ASSDFLAGATYNEQF
TRBV6-6	TRBJ1-2	ASSVTDRGDNYGYT
TRBV9	TRBJ1-1	ASIPGDSMNTEAF
TRBV3-1	TRBJ2-1	ASSPPGQTNNEQF
TRBV10-3	TRBJ2-2	AITSGGTNTGELF
TRBV10-3	TRBJ1-2	AISESTGQEWENGYT
TRBV7-2	TRBJ2-1	ASSPIISAGAMYNVQF
TRBV19	TRBJ2-2	ASSRGGYTGELF
TRBV5-6	TRBJ2-7	ASSLGEPYEQY
TRBV7-6	TRBJ1-2	ASSLAPGPNYGYT
TRBV19	TRBJ2-1	ASSPRQGRSYNEQF
TRBV12-3/TRBV12-4	TRBJ1-1	ASSFRVGRAAPNTEAF
TRBV7-9	TRBJ1-1	ASSLTGDTEAF
TRBV12-3/TRBV12-4	TRBJ1-2	ASSPNAGGYT
TRBV6-2/TRBV6-3	TRBJ1-1	ASGDWVPNTEAF
TRBV2	TRBJ2-5	ASSEGGGGLKETQY
TRBV6-2/TRBV6-3	TRBJ1-2	ASSQRGTVPRYGYT
TRBV7-8	TRBJ1-4	ASSADRGIEKLF
TRBV6-1	TRBJ2-1	ASGTGDKRNEQF
TRBV19	TRBJ2-7	ASRPGQGAYEQY